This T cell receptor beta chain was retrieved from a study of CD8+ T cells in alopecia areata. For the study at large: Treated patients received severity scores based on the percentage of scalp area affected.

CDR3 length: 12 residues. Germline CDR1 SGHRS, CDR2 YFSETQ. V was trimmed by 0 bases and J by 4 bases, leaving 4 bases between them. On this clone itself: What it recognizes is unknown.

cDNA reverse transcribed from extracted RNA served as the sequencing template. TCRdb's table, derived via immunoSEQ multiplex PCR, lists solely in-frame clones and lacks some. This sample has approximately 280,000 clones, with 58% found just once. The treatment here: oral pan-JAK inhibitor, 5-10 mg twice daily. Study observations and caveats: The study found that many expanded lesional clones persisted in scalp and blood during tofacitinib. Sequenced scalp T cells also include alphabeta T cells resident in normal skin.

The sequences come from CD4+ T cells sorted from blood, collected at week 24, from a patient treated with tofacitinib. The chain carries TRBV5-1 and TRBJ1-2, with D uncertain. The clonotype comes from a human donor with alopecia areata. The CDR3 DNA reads TGCGCCAGCAGCTTGGCGCCCTATGGCTACACCTTC. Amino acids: CASSLAPYGYTF.